Shown below are 8 T cell receptor beta chains from a single sample sequenced in a study of blood T cells in healthy people across ages. A second roughly 6 to 11 cycle PCR used barcoded and J-beta primers. TCRdb passed the 5' RACE reads through MiXCR, listing each CDR3 protein once. This sample has 850,000 or so distinct CDR3 sequences, with roughly 26% found just once. Specimen: blood. The receptors here all came from a woman of 80 years or more in good health.

The chain has TRBV28 and TRBJ1-2, with TRBD1 matching 8 bases. The CDR3 totals 15 residues. The V gene's germline CDR1 is MDHEN and CDR2 SYDVKM. V trimming: 7 bases; J trimming: 4 bases; junction bases outside the gene matches: 11. CDR3 residues: CASTAPGQAPYGYTF. Here the CDR3 DNA reads TGTGCCAGCACCGCTCCGGGACAGGCCCCCTATGGCTACACCTTC.

About this clonotype: Being one base from a much bigger clone, this may be a read error. The chain carries TRBV29-1 and TRBJ1-1; no clear D gene. The length of the CDR3 is 15 residues. The germline V and J ends were trimmed by 3 bases and 0 bases, with 14 bases remaining between them. The germline V gene encodes CDR1 SQVTM and CDR2 ANQGSEA. CDR3 in amino acids: CSVDGPGGMNTEAFF. The CDR3 DNA reads TGCAGCGTTGATGGGCCCGGAGGCATGAACACTGAAGCTTTCTTT. The whole variable domain, remainder taken from reference TRBV29-1 and TRBJ1-1, is SAVISQKPSRDICQRGTSLTIQCQVDSQVTMMFWYRQQPGQSLTLIATANQGSEATYESGFVIDKFPISRPNLTFSTLTVSNMSPEDSSIYLCSVDGPGGMNTEAFFGQGTRLTVV.

Ten or more counts support this clonotype. The V gene is TRBV4-2, the J gene TRBJ2-3; TRBD2 matches at 7 bases. CDR3 size: 16 residues. The V gene end was trimmed by 1 base and the J gene end by 6 bases; junction bases not matched to a gene: 10. CDR1 LGHNA and CDR2 YNFKEQ come from the germline V gene. The CDR3 sequence: CASSQGRTGGLDTQYF. The CDR3 DNA sequence: TGTGCCAGCAGCCAAGGTCGGACGGGGGGACTGGATACGCAGTATTTT.

This clonotype has at least ten counts. Here the CDR3 reads CASSPLPRGASYNEQFF. As DNA, the CDR3 is TGTGCCAGCAGCCCTTTACCGCGGGGGGCCTCCTACAATGAGCAGTTCTTC. V and J are TRBV7-6 and TRBJ2-1; 8 nucleotides align to TRBD2. Losses at the gene ends were 5 bases for V and 0 bases for J; bases not matched to a gene: 9. The CDR3 loop spans 17 amino acids. Germline CDR1 SGHVS, CDR2 FNYEAQ.

This clonotype was detected only once. The V gene is TRBV6-5, the J gene TRBJ1-1; 9 bases agree with TRBD1. Germline V gives CDR1 MNHEY, CDR2 SVGAGI. This CDR3 region has 14 residues. Trimming took 6 bases from V and 7 from J; bases not matched to a gene: 9. The CDR3: CASSLRDRVFEAFF. For the CDR3, the DNA is TGTGCCAGCAGCCTCCGGGACAGGGTTTTTGAAGCTTTCTTT.

This clonotype was recorded a few times. This sequence joins TRBV7-2 and TRBJ1-6; D gene unclear. V was clipped by 1 base and J by 12 bases, with 19 bases between them. Germline V gene data show CDR1 as SGHTA and CDR2 as FQGNSA. The CDR3 runs 16 residues. The CDR3 DNA sequence: TGTGCCAGCAGCTTAGGAACGAGGGCCATCGATGGACCCCTCCACTTT. The encoded protein is CASSLGTRAIDGPLHF.

This clonotype was seen once. A much larger clonotype is one base distant, so this may be a read error. The CDR3 is CASSLAPTGGNEKRFF. The CDR3 DNA follows: TGTGCCAGCAGCTTAGCCCCCACGGGGGGTAATGAAAAACGGTTTTTT. The V gene is TRBV7-2, the J gene TRBJ1-4; weak D call: TRBD1 (5 bases). CDR3 length equals 16 residues. Germline V lookup: CDR1 SGHTA, CDR2 FQGNSA. Full variable domain (missing parts from reference TRBV7-2 and TRBJ1-4): GAGVSQSPSNKVTEKGKDVELRCDPISGHTALYWYRQSLGQGLEFLIYFQGNSAPDKSGLPSDRFSAERTGGSVSTLTIQRTQQEDSAVYLCASSLAPTGGNEKRFFGSGTQLSVL.

This chain connects TRBV6-2 or TRBV6-3 to TRBJ1-5, with a tentative D call TRBD1 (6 bases). Trimming took 2 bases from V and 0 from J, leaving 14 bases between them. Germline V CDR1 and CDR2: MNHEY, SVGEGT. The CDR3 is made up of 17 amino acids. The CDR3 DNA follows: TGTGCCAGCAGTTACCCCAGGACAGCCTATAGCAATCAGCCCCAGCATTTT. It yields the protein CASSYPRTAYSNQPQHF.